These 21 T cell receptor beta chains originate from one sample sequenced in a study of STAT5B mutations in CD4+ large granular lymphocyte leukemia. TCRdb's copy holds only in-frame clones and misses some; the assay was immunoSEQ multiplex PCR. The table shows fewer than 35,000 clones, with approximately 74% occurring only once. Sample: CD4+ T cells from blood buffy coats. These receptor sequences come from a human donor in good health.

The chain combines TRBV4-1 with TRBJ1-3, with D possibly matching TRBD1 (6 bases). Trimming stripped 2 bases from V and 0 bases from J, with 14 bases between. Per germline, CDR1 MGHRA and CDR2 YSYEKL. The CDR3 extends over 17 amino acids. CDR3: CASSQNSGTLSGNTIYF. DNA for the CDR3: TGCGCCAGCAGCCAAAATTCAGGGACACTCTCTGGAAACACCATATATTTT.

In DNA form, the CDR3 reads TGTGCCAGCAGTAGAGACAATGAGCAGTTCTTC. It specifies CASSRDNEQFF. The chain uses TRBV2 and TRBJ2-1, with unresolved D. From germline, CDR1 is SNHLY and CDR2 FYNNEI. Trimming stripped 5 bases from V and 5 bases from J, with 4 bases between. This CDR3 comprises 11 residues.

This clone appeared a single time. This chain connects TRBV6-1 to TRBJ1-4; D not certain. Germline V gives CDR1 MNHNS, CDR2 SASEGT. The V end was cut by 2 bases, the J end by 8 bases, with 9 bases between. This CDR3 region has 13 residues. The CDR3 region is CASSERFWEKLFF. CDR3 DNA: TGTGCCAGCAGTGAAAGGTTTTGGGAAAAACTGTTTTTT.

V usage is TRBV2 and J usage is TRBJ2-2; D is uncertain. This CDR3 region has 14 residues. V was clipped by 3 bases and J by 3 bases, with 8 bases between them. Germline assignment: CDR1 SNHLY and CDR2 FYNNEI. CDR3 protein: CASSDVWDTGELFF. The CDR3 DNA follows: TGTGCCAGCAGTGATGTGTGGGACACCGGGGAGCTGTTTTTT.

This chain joins TRBV5-1 and TRBJ2-5; D might be TRBD1 or TRBD2, each matching 5 bases. This CDR3 region has 14 residues. In germline, CDR1 is SGHRS, CDR2 YFSETQ. With 2 bases removed from V and 9 bases from J, the gap between germline ends came to 17 bases. CDR3 in amino acids: CASSLGDADRSQYF. CDR3 nucleotide sequence: TGCGCCAGCAGCTTAGGGGACGCCGACCGGTCCCAGTACTTC.

The rearrangement links TRBV7-4 to TRBJ2-3; D not resolved. V was shortened by 5 bases and J by 2 bases, with 20 bases between the two germline ends. Germline V gives CDR1 SGHVT, CDR2 SQSDAQ. The CDR3 extends over 17 amino acids. The DNA of the CDR3 is TGTGCCAGCAGCCCCCTGGCGGAGCTAATCGACACAGATACGCAGTATTTT. Its translation is CASSPLAELIDTDTQYF.

The chain joins TRBV2 to TRBJ2-2; D is possibly TRBD2 (6 bases). Germline loops: CDR1 SNHLY, CDR2 FYNNEI. V was clipped by 6 bases and J by 0 bases, with 11 bases between them. There are 15 residues in the CDR3. CDR3 protein: CASRAGTSNTGELFF. DNA for the CDR3: TGTGCCAGCAGGGCCGGGACTTCGAACACCGGGGAGCTGTTTTTT. The variable domain in full, completed from reference TRBV2 and TRBJ2-2, reads EPEVTQTPSHQVTQMGQEVILRCVPISNHLYFYWYRQILGQKVEFLVSFYNNEISEKSEIFDDQFSVERPDGSNFTLKIRSTKLEDSAMYFCASRAGTSNTGELFFGEGSRLTVL.

This chain links TRBV5-4 with TRBJ2-6, with D possibly matching TRBD1 (6 bases). The CDR3 contains 18 residues. Trimming removed 5 bases from V and 2 bases from J, with 20 bases in between. Germline CDR1 SGHNT, CDR2 YYREEE (reference sequence). The DNA for the CDR3 is TGTGCCAGCAGTCTTGACAGGCCGAGGTCCCCTGGGGCCAACGTCCTGACTTTC. Residues: CASSLDRPRSPGANVLTF.

The chain employs TRBV6-1 and TRBJ1-2; the D gene is possibly TRBD1 (6 bases). The CDR3 is 13 amino acids. Per the germline V gene, CDR1 is MNHNS and CDR2 is SASEGT. V lost 4 bases and J lost 5, with 11 bases in between. DNA for the CDR3: TGTGCCAGCAGTGCACAGGGAATTTATGGCTACACCTTC. Protein product: CASSAQGIYGYTF.

This clone was counted once. The gene calls are TRBV19 and TRBJ1-2; D perhaps matches TRBD1 (5 bases). The V end lost 4 bases, the J end lost 3 bases, and 18 bases lay between the germline ends. Germline CDR1 LNHDA, CDR2 SQIVND (reference sequence). CDR3 length equals 16 residues. The CDR3 DNA is TGTGCCAGTAGTACGTTAGGGGTGGACATCTACTATGGCTACACCTTC. Amino acids: CASSTLGVDIYYGYTF. Variable domain in full (rest from reference TRBV19 and TRBJ1-2): DGGITQSPKYLFRKEGQNVTLSCEQNLNHDAMYWYRQDPGQGLRLIYYSQIVNDFQKGDIAEGYSVSREKKESFPLTVTSAQKNPTAFYLCASSTLGVDIYYGYTFGSGTRLTVV.

CDR3 nucleotides: TGTGCCAGCAGCTTATCGAGCGGCGACGGGGCTTTCTTT. This translates into CASSLSSGDGAFF. The genes are TRBV7-9 and TRBJ1-1; unclear D gene. The V gene lost 2 bases and the J gene lost 11 bases, with 15 bases spanning the gap. CDR1 is SEHNR, CDR2 FQNEAQ, per germline (reference sequence). CDR3 length: 13 amino acids.

This clone was seen more than once but under ten times. This chain joins TRBV4-1 and TRBJ1-3, with D possibly TRBD1 on 6 matching bases. The CDR3 consists of 13 residues. Germline V CDR1 and CDR2: MGHRA, YSYEKL. V was clipped by 6 bases and J by 4 bases, with 10 bases between them. In nucleotides, the CDR3 is TGCGCCAGCAGGCAGGGGTACGGAAACACCATATATTTT. Its protein product is CASRQGYGNTIYF.

This chain uses TRBV2 with TRBJ2-2, with D possibly called TRBD1 or TRBD2 (5 bases each). Germline V gene sequence: CDR1 SNHLY, CDR2 FYNNEI. The V and J ends lost 4 bases and 3 bases respectively, with 9 bases between them. The CDR3 is made up of 14 amino acids. The CDR3 loop is CASSGQGDTGELFF. The CDR3 DNA reads TGTGCCAGCAGTGGTCAGGGAGACACCGGGGAGCTGTTTTTT.

The V call is TRBV5-4, the J call TRBJ1-4, with D possibly matching TRBD1 (6 bases). V was cut by 4 bases and J by 7 bases, with 17 bases left in between. This CDR3 is built from 15 residues. The germline V gene encodes CDR1 SGHNT and CDR2 YYREEE (reference sequence). Here the CDR3 reads CASSLGKGGVEKLFF. As DNA, the CDR3 is TGTGCCAGCAGCCTCGGAAAGGGGGGAGTTGAAAAACTGTTTTTT. Full variable domain (missing parts from reference TRBV5-4 and TRBJ1-4): ETGVTQSPTHLIKTRGQQVTLRCSSQSGHNTVSWYQQALGQGPQFIFQYYREEENGRGNFPPRFSGLQFPNYSSELNVNALELDDSALYLCASSLGKGGVEKLFFGSGTQLSVL.

The chain carries TRBV28 and TRBJ1-2; perhaps TRBD1 as D (6 bases). The CDR3 is 16 amino acids. Germline-derived CDR1 and CDR2 are MDHEN and SYDVKM. The V gene lost 3 bases and the J gene lost 8 bases, with 22 bases spanning the gap. The CDR3 sequence is CASSFIGTPRNGGYTF. Here the CDR3 DNA reads TGTGCCAGCAGTTTCATCGGGACACCTAGGAATGGGGGCTACACCTTC.

The V and J genes are TRBV7-9 and TRBJ1-1, with a possible D match to TRBD1 (6 bases). This CDR3 is built from 13 residues. The germline V gene has CDR1 SEHNR and CDR2 FQNEAQ (reference sequence). The V end lost 6 bases, the J end lost 7 bases, and 15 bases lay between the germline ends. The CDR3 DNA sequence: TGTGCCAGCAGTCACCAAGGGGGGATTGAAGCTTTCTTT. As protein: CASSHQGGIEAFF. Looking up the rest from reference TRBV7-9 and TRBJ1-1 gives the full variable domain: DTGVSQNPRHKITKRGQNVTFRCDPISEHNRLYWYRQTLGQGPEFLTYFQNEAQLEKSRLLSDRFSAERPKGSFSTLEIQRTEQGDSAMYLCASSHQGGIEAFFGQGTRLTVV.

This clone occurred a few times. The chain couples TRBV4-2 to TRBJ2-3; 7 bases match TRBD1. Trimming took 0 bases from V and 1 from J; bases not matched to a gene: 7. This CDR3 spans 17 amino acids. The germline V gene has CDR1 LGHNA and CDR2 YNFKEQ. DNA for the CDR3: TGTGCCAGCAGCCAAGAGATACAAGGGGGCGGCACAGATACGCAGTATTTT. This sequence encodes CASSQEIQGGGTDTQYF.

In its sample, this clone was seen a few times. The chain links TRBV6-4 to TRBJ1-1; perhaps TRBD1 as D (6 bases). The CDR3 spans 13 residues. The V end lost 6 bases, the J end lost 1 base, and 9 bases lay between the germline ends. Germline assignment: CDR1 MRHNA and CDR2 SNTAGT. CDR3 region: CASRAGENTEAFF. In nucleotides, the CDR3 is TGTGCCAGCAGGGCAGGGGAGAACACTGAAGCTTTCTTT.

V and J are TRBV7-2 and TRBJ1-4; D ambiguous. Trimming removed 5 bases at V and 5 bases at J, with 6 bases between. The CDR3 loop spans 12 amino acids. Germline-derived CDR1 and CDR2 are SGHTA and FQGNSA. The CDR3 coding sequence is TGTGCCAGCAGCCCCCAGAATGAAAAACTGTTTTTT. This translates into CASSPQNEKLFF.

The chain carries TRBV7-9 and TRBJ1-6, with D perhaps matching TRBD1 (6 bases). Per the germline V gene, CDR1 is SEHNR and CDR2 is FQNEAQ (reference sequence). V lost 1 base to trimming and J lost 6 bases, with 16 bases between them. The CDR3 extends over 17 amino acids. CDR3: CASSLDRVVVPNSPLHF. Written as DNA, the CDR3 is TGTGCCAGCAGCTTAGACAGGGTGGTCGTCCCTAATTCACCCCTCCACTTT.

The CDR3 DNA is TGTGCCAGCAGTTTACTTGGGAGTGAAGCTTTCTTT. Residues: CASSLLGSEAFF. The chain recombines TRBV27 with TRBJ1-1; D not resolved. The CDR3 consists of 12 residues. Germline CDR1 is MNHEY and CDR2 is SMNVEV (reference sequence). V was clipped by 2 bases and J by 7 bases, with 8 bases between them.